Shown below are 19 T cell receptor beta chains from a single sample sequenced in a study of T cell responses to AZD1222 COVID-19 vaccine. Data came from immunoSEQ multiplex PCR; TCRdb stores just in-frame clones and leaves some out. The profile shows roughly 110,000 clones, around nine tenths of them singletons. The sequencing used peripheral blood, collected 28 days after the second AZD1222 dose. Receptors were obtained from an adult who received the AZD1222 COVID-19 vaccine.

This clone has more than one count but fewer than ten. CDR3 in amino acids: CASSQGQNRGYGYTF. The DNA for the CDR3 is TGTGCCAGCAGCCAAGGTCAAAACAGGGGCTATGGCTACACCTTC. The chain links TRBV4-2 to TRBJ1-2; 7 bases are a match to TRBD1. V trimming: 1 base; J trimming: 4 bases; junction bases outside the gene matches: 6. This CDR3 comprises 15 residues. Germline assignment: CDR1 LGHNA and CDR2 YNFKEQ.

The chain is built from TRBV3-1 (or the pseudogene TRBV3-2) and TRBJ1-1; 7 nucleotides align to TRBD1. Germline CDR1 and CDR2: LGHDT and YNNKEL (reference sequence). The CDR3 totals 13 residues. V shed 4 bases, J shed 4 bases, and the junction held 3 bases outside the gene matches. CDR3 residues: CASSPGTATEAFF. The CDR3 DNA reads TGTGCCAGCAGCCCGGGGACAGCCACTGAAGCTTTCTTT.

The chain has TRBV5-1 and TRBJ2-7, with 8 nucleotides matching TRBD1. Germline V gene data show CDR1 as SGHRS and CDR2 as YFSETQ. This CDR3 has 15 amino acids. Germline trimming cut 4 bases from V and 0 bases from J; bases unmatched to any gene: 6. The CDR3 bases are TGCGCCAGCAGCCTGACAGGGGCCAGCTCCTACGAGCAGTACTTC. It codes for CASSLTGASSYEQYF.

The rearrangement uses TRBV19 and TRBJ1-6, with D uncertain. V was cut by 3 bases and J by 0 bases, with 12 bases left in between. Germline values: CDR1 LNHDA, CDR2 SQIVND (reference sequence). This CDR3 is built from 17 residues. The CDR3 nucleotides read TGTGCCAGTAGTATGGTCGGCAGTAGCTCCTATAATTCACCCCTCCACTTT. The encoded protein is CASSMVGSSSYNSPLHF.

CDR3 sequence (DNA): TGTGCCAGCAGCTTAAGGGGGCGGGTGGATCAGCCCCAGCATTTT. This translates into CASSLRGRVDQPQHF. This chain links TRBV13 with TRBJ1-5; TRBD1 aligns across 7 bases. The J segment lost 5 bases and the V segment lost 2 bases, leaving 6 bases of the junction unmatched. CDR3 length: 15 residues. CDR1 and CDR2 (germline): PRHDT, FYEKMQ (reference sequence).

CDR3 DNA sequence: TGTGCCAGCAGTGTGACAGGGGTATCCACTACGAACTATGGCTACACCTTC. Translated, it gives CASSVTGVSTTNYGYTF. V and J are TRBV7-8 and TRBJ1-2, with 8 bases matching TRBD1. The germline CDR1 and CDR2 sequences are SGHVS and FQNEAQ. V lost 6 bases, J lost 2 bases, and 14 bases stayed unmatched. This CDR3 region has 17 residues.

The chain has TRBV10-2 and TRBJ2-7, with TRBD1 matching over 8 bases. The germline V gene encodes CDR1 WSHSY and CDR2 SAAADI. The V segment lost 1 base and the J segment 0 bases; nucleotides outside the gene matches: 2. This CDR3 is 15 amino acids long. The CDR3 reads CASSEWTGSSYEQYF. The CDR3 nucleotides are TGCGCCAGCAGTGAGTGGACAGGGAGCTCCTACGAGCAGTACTTC.

The rearrangement uses TRBV7-8 and TRBJ1-4; possible D gene TRBD1, 6 bases. This CDR3 has 15 amino acids. V shed 3 bases and J shed 0 bases, with 8 bases lying between them. Germline lookup yields CDR1 SGHVS and CDR2 FQNEAQ. In DNA, the CDR3 is TGTGCCAGCAGCTTGGGGGCCTCAACTAATGAAAAACTGTTTTTT. It translates to CASSLGASTNEKLFF.

The chain carries TRBV7-8 and TRBJ2-7, with D tentatively TRBD1 (5 bases). The ends were cut back, 0 bases at V and 1 base at J, with 10 bases in the middle. CDR3 length: 15 residues. Germline CDR1 is SGHVS and CDR2 is FQNEAQ. CDR3 coding DNA: TGTGCCAGCAGCTTAGCACAGGCCCCTTCCTACGAGCAGTACTTC. Translating gives CASSLAQAPSYEQYF.

The chain is built from TRBV5-4 and TRBJ1-1; D is ambiguous. Trimming pared 1 base from V and 1 base from J, leaving 8 bases between. Germline CDR1 SGHNT, CDR2 YYREEE (reference sequence). This CDR3 has 14 residues. The CDR3 loop reads CASSLSGENTEAFF. CDR3 coding DNA: TGTGCCAGCAGCTTGAGCGGCGAGAACACTGAAGCTTTCTTT.

The chain recombines TRBV28 with TRBJ2-7; no clear D. Looked up from germline, CDR1 is MDHEN and CDR2 is SYDVKM. CDR3 length: 16 amino acids. V was clipped by 3 bases and J by 3 bases, with 18 bases between them. CDR3 DNA: TGTGCCAGCAGTTTCACTCTACCTTTACTAAACTACGAGCAGTACTTC. Residues: CASSFTLPLLNYEQYF.

The chain employs TRBV6-4 and TRBJ1-6, with D perhaps TRBD1 (5 bases). CDR1 and CDR2 from the germline V gene are MRHNA and SNTAGT. CDR3 size: 18 residues. Trimming took off 4 bases at V and 1 base at J, with 17 bases between the two ends. The CDR3 bases are TGTGCCAGCAGTGTAGTACAGGCCACGAGTTCCTATAATTCACCCCTCCACTTT. This codes for CASSVVQATSSYNSPLHF.

The chain has TRBV5-1 and TRBJ1-1; possible D gene TRBD1, 5 bases. Trimming left V 1 base short and J 5 bases short, with 15 bases between. This CDR3 spans 15 amino acids. The V gene's germline CDR1 is SGHRS and CDR2 YFSETQ. The CDR3 nucleotides read TGCGCCAGCAGCTTGTCTCAGGGTGTAAAAACTGAAGCTTTCTTT. Translated, it gives CASSLSQGVKTEAFF. The full variable domain, completed using reference TRBV5-1 and TRBJ1-1, is KAGVTQTPRYLIKTRGQQVTLSCSPISGHRSVSWYQQTPGQGLQFLFEYFSETQRNKGNFPGRFSGRQFSNSRSEMNVSTLELGDSALYLCASSLSQGVKTEAFFGQGTRLTVV.

The chain employs TRBV30 and TRBJ1-2; tentative D call: TRBD1 (5 bases). Looked up from germline, CDR1 is GTSNPN and CDR2 is SVGIG (reference sequence). Trimming removed 0 bases from V and 3 bases from J, with 8 bases in between. The CDR3 consists of 13 residues. In nucleotides, the CDR3 is TGTGCCTGGAGTGTTGGGGGGGACTATGGCTACACCTTC. The encoded protein is CAWSVGGDYGYTF.

The rearrangement uses TRBV3-1 (or the pseudogene TRBV3-2) and TRBJ1-5; D is unclear. With 1 base removed from V and 3 bases from J, the gap between germline ends came to 10 bases. The CDR3 runs to 15 residues. Germline values: CDR1 LGHDT, CDR2 YNNKEL (reference sequence). The CDR3 sequence: CASSQVYSDNQPQHF. The CDR3, as DNA: TGTGCCAGCAGCCAAGTGTACAGCGACAATCAGCCCCAGCATTTT.

Only one count was recorded for this clone. The V gene is TRBV13, the J gene TRBJ1-2; D gene ambiguous. CDR1 is PRHDT, CDR2 FYEKMQ, per germline (reference sequence). The CDR3 runs to 11 residues. V was pared by 1 base and J by 7 bases, with 4 bases between. CDR3 nucleotides: TGTGCCAGCAGCTTAGTAGCTGGCTACACCTTC. Amino acid sequence: CASSLVAGYTF.

This clone came up once. The V and J genes are TRBV10-2 and TRBJ1-1, with D perhaps matching TRBD1 (5 bases). Trimming removed 3 bases at V and 2 bases at J, with 7 bases between. The CDR3 covers 13 residues. Germline CDR1 reads WSHSY; CDR2 reads SAAADI. The CDR3 DNA reads as TGCGCCAGCAGTGAACAGGCCAACACTGAAGCTTTCTTT. Translated: CASSEQANTEAFF.

The chain carries TRBV5-1 and TRBJ2-7; a possible D gene is TRBD2 (6 bases). V was pared by 2 bases and J by 1 base, with 13 bases between. CDR3 length equals 15 residues. From germline, CDR1 is SGHRS and CDR2 YFSETQ. Here the CDR3 reads CASSFSGGRSYEQYF. The CDR3 DNA reads as TGCGCCAGCAGCTTCTCTGGGGGGAGATCCTACGAGCAGTACTTC.

This clone showed up just a few times. This chain links TRBV18 with TRBJ1-5, with a weak D call TRBD1 (5 bases). The CDR3 is 15 amino acids. Trimming took 2 bases from V and 3 from J, leaving 11 bases between them. Germline CDR1 is KGHSH and CDR2 is LQKENI. Here the CDR3 reads CASSPGTSANQPQHF. Here the CDR3 DNA reads TGTGCCAGCTCACCAGGGACCTCTGCCAATCAGCCCCAGCATTTT.